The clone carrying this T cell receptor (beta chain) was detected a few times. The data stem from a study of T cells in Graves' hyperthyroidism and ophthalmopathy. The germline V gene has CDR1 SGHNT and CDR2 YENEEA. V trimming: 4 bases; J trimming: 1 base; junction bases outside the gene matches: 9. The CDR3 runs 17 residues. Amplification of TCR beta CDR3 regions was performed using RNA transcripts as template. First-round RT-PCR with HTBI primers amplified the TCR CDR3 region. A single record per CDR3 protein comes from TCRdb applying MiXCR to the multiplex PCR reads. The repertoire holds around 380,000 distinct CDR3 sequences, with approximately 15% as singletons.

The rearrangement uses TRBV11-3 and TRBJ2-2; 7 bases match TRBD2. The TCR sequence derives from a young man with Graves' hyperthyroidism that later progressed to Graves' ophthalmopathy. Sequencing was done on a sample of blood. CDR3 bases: TGTGCCAGCAGCTCCGCCCATGCGGGAGAGAACACCGGGGAGCTGTTTTTT. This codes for CASSSAHAGENTGELFF.